This T cell receptor (beta chain) emerged from a study of naive and memory T cell subsets. Findings and caveats of the study: In CD4 and CD8 cells, diversity dropped from naive through EMRA. In naive cells, over 90% of TCR sequences were seen only once. Especially in CD8 cells, naive repertoires contained a few larger clonotypes, possibly CD45RA-re-expressing memory cells. Activation and differentiation may alter RNA-based TCR counts. Between naive and memory subsets, TCR abundance power law exponents differed.

The beta constant-region primer was an equimolar mix of two oligonucleotides covering TRBC1 and TRBC2. Four rounds of PCR amplified the ligated cDNA using nested alpha and beta constant-region primers plus SP2. One entry per CDR3 protein, called by TCRdb with MiXCR from the UMI-ligation and nested PCR reads. This sample carries over 110,000 distinct CDR3 sequences, roughly a fifth of them seen once, and the ten largest clones take more than 0.6%. This clonotype turned up a few times. Its antigen is currently unknown. The CDR3 totals 11 residues. Per the germline V gene, CDR1 is MGHDK and CDR2 is SYGVNS. The ends were cut back, 7 bases at V and 6 bases at J, with 10 bases in the middle.

This clonotype was obtained from a human donor in good health. The chain is built from TRBV25-1 and TRBJ2-7; D possibly corresponds to TRBD1 (5 bases). The source material was naive CD8+ T cells from blood. CDR3 loop: CASTVGVEQYF. Written as DNA, the CDR3 is TGTGCCAGCACCGTAGGGGTCGAGCAGTACTTC.